Listed below are T cell receptor beta chains from one sample, sequenced in a study of shared clonotypes between healthy human individuals. Assay: immunoSEQ multiplex PCR; the TCRdb copy retains only in-frame clones and omits some. The sample lists nearly 1,000,000 clones; over 60% were seen once. Material: memory CD4+ T cells sorted from blood. These receptors came from a man between 18 and 29 years old in good health. CDR3s include the opening cysteine and the closing phenylalanine or tryptophan. D genes are given only for firm matches. Clone size, where shown, is once, few, many, or a class for clones that have expanded.

j_call,d_call,cdr3_length,clone_size,v_call,cdr3_aa,cdr3_nt
TRBJ2-6,-,15,-,TRBV27,CASRFSGSGANVLTF,TGTGCCAGCCGATTCTCCGGCTCTGGGGCCAACGTCCTGACTTTC
TRBJ2-7,TRBD2,15,-,TRBV6-1,CASTRDSGKFYEQYF,TGTGCCAGCACACGAGATAGCGGGAAATTCTACGAGCAGTACTTC
TRBJ1-1,-,12,-,TRBV6-6,CASNFGDTEAFF,TGTGCCAGCAACTTCGGGGACACTGAAGCTTTCTTT
TRBJ2-2,-,17,once,TRBV7-9,CASSSTGQGRGTGELFF,TGTGCCAGCAGCTCCACGGGCCAGGGGAGAGGAACCGGGGAGCTGTTTTTT
TRBJ1-2,-,14,many,TRBV28,CASSLWGPNYGYTF,TGTGCCAGCAGTTTATGGGGCCCGAACTATGGCTACACCTTC
TRBJ2-7,TRBD1,15,once,TRBV14,CASSRLPQGAGEQYF,TGTGCCAGCAGCCGTCTGCCGCAGGGGGCCGGCGAGCAGTACTTC
TRBJ2-2,-,13,few,TRBV6-4,CASSDRTTGELFF,TGTGCCAGCAGTGACAGGACAACCGGGGAGCTGTTTTTT
TRBJ2-1,-,14,-,TRBV11-3,CASSLGPSYNEQFF,TGTGCCAGCAGCTTAGGTCCATCTTACAATGAGCAGTTCTTC
TRBJ1-1,-,13,-,TRBV5-4,CASSPQGNSEAFF,TGTGCCAGCAGCCCACAGGGTAATTCTGAAGCTTTCTTT
TRBJ2-7,-,13,-,TRBV5-6,CASSLPGPGKQYF,TGTGCCAGCAGCCTTCCGGGGCCGGGGAAGCAGTACTTC
TRBJ2-2,TRBD1,15,-,TRBV14,CASSSGQGRTGELFF,TGTGCCAGCAGCTCAGGACAGGGACGGACCGGGGAGCTGTTTTTT
TRBJ2-1,-,14,-,TRBV19,CASSIQVLGNEQFF,TGTGCCAGTAGTATACAGGTTCTGGGGAATGAGCAGTTCTTC
TRBJ2-3,-,13,-,TRBV2,CASSARPADTQYF,TGTGCCAGCTCGGCGCGGCCCGCAGATACGCAGTATTTT
TRBJ2-7,TRBD1,17,-,TRBV28,CASSLSVSGGERYEQYF,TGTGCCAGCAGTTTATCGGTCTCAGGGGGCGAACGCTACGAGCAGTACTTC
TRBJ1-5,-,19,once,TRBV21-1,CASGNHNGGTEGGNQPQHF,TGTGCCAGCGGAAACCACAATGGAGGAACTGAAGGGGGCAATCAGCCCCAGCATTTT
TRBJ1-1,TRBD1,15,-,TRBV5-1,CASSQDRGPDTEAFF,TGCGCCAGCAGCCAGGACAGGGGGCCGGACACTGAAGCTTTCTTT
TRBJ1-2,-,14,-,TRBV7-8,CASFPLGEGYGYTF,TGTGCCAGCTTTCCCCTGGGGGAGGGCTATGGCTACACCTTC
TRBJ2-7,TRBD2,14,-,TRBV18,CASSPSGSNHEQYF,TGTGCCAGCTCACCCAGCGGGAGTAACCACGAGCAGTACTTC
TRBJ2-5,-,17,once,TRBV2,CASSEALQGGKRETQYF,TGTGCCAGCAGTGAAGCCCTCCAAGGGGGTAAAAGGGAGACCCAGTACTTC
TRBJ2-2,TRBD1,15,-,TRBV5-1,CASSPQDRAAGELFF,TGCGCCAGCAGCCCTCAGGACAGGGCGGCCGGGGAGCTGTTTTTT
TRBJ2-2,-,16,-,TRBV7-3,CASSPGGTQGAGELFF,TGTGCCAGCAGCCCGGGAGGTACCCAGGGGGCCGGGGAGCTGTTTTTT
TRBJ1-4,-,15,once,TRBV30,CAWAPGRTINEKLFF,TGTGCCTGGGCCCCGGGACGGACGATTAATGAAAAACTGTTTTTT
TRBJ1-1,TRBD1,14,-,TRBV10-3,CAITRTGLDTEAFF,TGTGCCATCACTAGGACAGGGTTGGACACTGAAGCTTTCTTT
TRBJ2-3,TRBD2,13,-,TRBV5-1,CATGTSGTDTQYF,TGCGCCACCGGGACTAGCGGAACAGATACGCAGTATTTT
TRBJ1-2,-,13,few,TRBV28,CASRWGGVYGYTF,TGTGCCAGCCGGTGGGGGGGCGTCTATGGCTACACCTTC
TRBJ1-6,-,13,few,TRBV28,CASMEGTYSPLHF,TGTGCCAGCATGGAGGGTACCTATTCACCCCTCCACTTT
TRBJ1-2,-,13,few,TRBV5-5,CASSPDSLYGYTF,TGTGCCAGCAGCCCGGACAGTCTCTATGGCTACACCTTC
TRBJ1-1,-,12,-,TRBV5-1,CASSATGAEAFF,TGCGCCAGCAGTGCTACGGGGGCCGAAGCTTTCTTT